One and the same sample provided the 27 T cell receptor beta chains below, sequenced in a study of shared clonotypes between healthy human individuals. Only in-frame clones appear in the TCRdb table, and some are missing; sequencing was by immunoSEQ multiplex PCR. The sample yields fewer than 600,000 clones, about four fifths seen once. Material: PBMCs. Receptors were obtained from a woman in her forties in good health. Some clones in this sample may be carry-over from other donors' samples.

J is TRBJ1-2 and V is TRBV11-2, with TRBD1 matching 10 bases. Trimming took 3 bases from V and 0 from J; bases not matched to a gene: 7. CDR1 is SGHAT, CDR2 FQNNGV, per germline. The CDR3 spans 17 residues. The CDR3 reads CASSLRSGTGANYGYTF. The CDR3 coding sequence is TGTGCCAGCAGCTTGCGTTCTGGGACAGGGGCTAACTATGGCTACACCTTC.

The V and J genes are TRBV30 and TRBJ2-7, with D perhaps matching TRBD2 (5 bases). CDR3 size: 14 residues. The V end lost 2 bases, the J end lost 3 bases, and 14 bases lay between the germline ends. Germline loops: CDR1 GTSNPN, CDR2 SVGIG (reference sequence). The CDR3 is CAWSSRGGFYEQYF. CDR3 in DNA: TGTGCCTGGAGTAGTCGGGGTGGGTTCTACGAGCAGTACTTC.

V usage is TRBV5-4 and J usage is TRBJ2-7; TRBD1 matches 11 bases. Germline lookup yields CDR1 SGHNT and CDR2 YYREEE (reference sequence). After removal of 5 bases from V and 4 bases from J, the junction contained 11 bases not matched to a gene. The CDR3 is made up of 16 amino acids. The CDR3 spells CASREEPGQGAYEQYF. The CDR3, as DNA: TGTGCCAGCAGGGAGGAGCCTGGACAGGGGGCTTACGAGCAGTACTTC.

The V call is TRBV28, the J call TRBJ1-1; no reliable D call. CDR1 is MDHEN and CDR2 is SYDVKM in the germline V gene. The germline V and J ends were trimmed by 2 bases and 8 bases, with 12 bases remaining between them. CDR3 size: 13 residues. CDR3 protein: CASSLVRGLEAFF. CDR3 nucleotides: TGTGCCAGCAGTTTAGTCCGGGGATTGGAAGCTTTCTTT.

In this sample, this clone turned up a few times. The CDR3 loop reads CASSLVKGARDTQYF. CDR3 DNA sequence: TGTGCCAGCAGCTTAGTGAAGGGGGCACGGGATACGCAGTATTTT. The rearrangement uses TRBV7-9 and TRBJ2-3, with 7 bases identical to TRBD1. The V gene end was trimmed by 1 base and the J gene end by 6 bases; junction bases not matched to a gene: 7. This CDR3 region has 15 residues. From germline, CDR1 is SEHNR and CDR2 FQNEAQ (reference sequence).

The chain has TRBV19 and TRBJ1-1; no firm D call. CDR3 size: 15 residues. V lost 1 base to trimming and J lost 5 bases, with 14 bases between them. From germline, CDR1 is LNHDA and CDR2 SQIVND (reference sequence). The CDR3 here is CASSIAGWGATEAFF. As DNA, the CDR3 is TGTGCCAGTAGTATAGCTGGGTGGGGAGCGACTGAAGCTTTCTTT.

The rearrangement uses TRBV5-1 and TRBJ2-5, with TRBD1 matching over 7 bases. Germline V gives CDR1 SGHRS, CDR2 YFSETQ. The junction had 3 bases not matched to a gene; V was cut back by 2 bases and J by 5 bases. The CDR3 runs to 13 residues. The CDR3 DNA reads as TGCGCCAGCAGCTTACAGGGGTCGGAGACCCAGTACTTC. Translating gives CASSLQGSETQYF.

The chain links TRBV30 to TRBJ1-4, with unresolved D. V shed 2 bases and J shed 6 bases, with 13 bases lying between them. Germline CDR1 reads GTSNPN; CDR2 reads SVGIG (reference sequence). The CDR3 length is 14 residues. CDR3: CAWSSRPLYEKLFF. CDR3 DNA: TGTGCCTGGAGTAGCCGCCCTCTCTATGAAAAACTGTTTTTT.

The chain has TRBV5-1 and TRBJ2-7; 10 bases fit TRBD2. The CDR3 totals 15 residues. The germline V gene encodes CDR1 SGHRS and CDR2 YFSETQ. Trimming at V came to 4 bases and at J to 0 bases, leaving 4 bases not matched to a gene. This CDR3 reads CASSTGLADSYEQYF. The CDR3 DNA is TGCGCCAGCAGCACAGGACTAGCGGACTCCTACGAGCAGTACTTC.

V and J are TRBV6-5 and TRBJ2-1; no clear D gene. In germline, CDR1 is MNHEY, CDR2 SVGAGI. The CDR3 is 12 amino acids. Trimming cost V 0 bases and J 15 bases, with 12 bases left between them. CDR3 nucleotides: TGTGCCAGCAGTTACTCGGCCAGCCACCTGTTCTTC. This gives the protein CASSYSASHLFF.

In regard to this clone: The identical CDR3 is also encoded by other nucleotide sequences in the sample. CDR3 region: CASSWGTGDTGELFF. CDR3 sequence (DNA): TGCGCCAGCAGCTGGGGGACAGGGGACACCGGGGAGCTGTTTTTT. V usage is TRBV5-1 and J usage is TRBJ2-2; 10 bases line up with TRBD1. This CDR3 spans 15 amino acids. The J segment lost 3 bases and the V segment lost 3 bases, leaving 2 bases of the junction unmatched. CDR1 is SGHRS and CDR2 is YFSETQ in the germline V gene. Using reference TRBV5-1 and TRBJ2-2 for the parts outside the CDR3, the full variable domain is KAGVTQTPRYLIKTRGQQVTLSCSPISGHRSVSWYQQTPGQGLQFLFEYFSETQRNKGNFPGRFSGRQFSNSRSEMNVSTLELGDSALYLCASSWGTGDTGELFFGEGSRLTVL.

This rearrangement joins TRBV27 to TRBJ2-5, with TRBD2 matching over 11 bases. Judging by the DNA end, TRBJ2-7 fits better; the J call may be wrong. This CDR3 has 15 residues. The germline gives CDR1 MNHEY, CDR2 SMNVEV (reference sequence). The CDR3: CASSTPLAGVYEQYF. The CDR3 nucleotides read TGTGCCAGCAGTACCCCACTAGCGGGAGTGTACGAGCAGTACTTC.

This clone was detected once. The genes are TRBV19 and TRBJ2-2; TRBD2 might be the D (5 bases). Germline V CDR1 and CDR2: LNHDA, SQIVND (reference sequence). This CDR3 has 14 amino acids. With 7 bases removed from V and 0 bases from J, the gap between germline ends came to 9 bases. The CDR3 nucleotides are TGTGCCAGTAAGGGAGTCGCGAACACCGGGGAGCTGTTTTTT. This gives the protein CASKGVANTGELFF.

V usage is TRBV7-2 and J usage is TRBJ2-7; 7 bases are shared with TRBD2. Per the germline V gene, CDR1 is SGHTA and CDR2 is FQGNSA. After removal of 3 bases from V and 4 bases from J, the junction contained 9 bases not matched to a gene. CDR3 length: 15 residues. CDR3 amino acids: CASSFGWGGGYEQYF. As DNA, the CDR3 is TGTGCCAGCAGCTTCGGCTGGGGGGGTGGGTACGAGCAGTACTTC.

The chain employs TRBV4-1 and TRBJ2-5; 9 nucleotides match TRBD2. Losses at the gene ends were 4 bases for V and 5 bases for J; bases not matched to a gene: 11. This CDR3 has 16 amino acids. Germline V gene data show CDR1 as MGHRA and CDR2 as YSYEKL. The CDR3 DNA reads as TGCGCCAGCAGCCTGACCGGCGGGGGGGGTCGGGAGACCCAGTACTTC. Its protein is CASSLTGGGGRETQYF.

The chain is built from TRBV19 and TRBJ2-1; 9 bases are shared with TRBD1. The CDR3 totals 16 residues. The germline CDR1 and CDR2 sequences are LNHDA and SQIVND (reference sequence). Losses at the gene ends were 1 base for V and 7 bases for J; bases not matched to a gene: 8. CDR3 bases: TGTGCCAGTAGTATAGGGGGCGGGACAGGGTGGAATGAGCAGTTCTTC. Protein product: CASSIGGGTGWNEQFF.

J is TRBJ2-3 and V is TRBV4-1; TRBD1 or TRBD2 may be the D gene (5 bases each). The V gene lost 4 bases and the J gene lost 0 bases, with 14 bases spanning the gap. Germline loops: CDR1 MGHRA, CDR2 YSYEKL. The CDR3 contains 16 residues. CDR3 coding DNA: TGCGCCAGCAGCCCCGGGGACCGACCTAGCACAGATACGCAGTATTTT. As protein: CASSPGDRPSTDTQYF.

DNA of the CDR3: TGTGCCAGCAGCTCGGACAGGGGCGTTTCCTACGAGCAGTACTTC. It codes for CASSSDRGVSYEQYF. This chain uses TRBV7-9 with TRBJ2-7; 9 positions agree with TRBD1. The CDR3 extends over 15 amino acids. V was pared by 4 bases and J by 1 base, with 5 bases of the junction left unmatched. In germline, CDR1 is SEHNR, CDR2 FQNEAQ (reference sequence).

The rearrangement links TRBV4-3 to TRBJ1-4; D is uncertain. The CDR3 has 16 amino acids. V was cut by 4 bases and J by 10 bases, with 22 bases left in between. CDR1 LGHNA and CDR2 YSLEER come from the germline V gene. The CDR3 reads CASSRVRGVTGGKLFF. CDR3 coding DNA: TGCGCCAGCAGCCGGGTACGAGGAGTCACCGGTGGAAAACTGTTTTTT.

The chain combines TRBV4-1 with TRBJ2-5; D is perhaps TRBD2 (5 bases). The ends were cut back, 1 base at V and 0 bases at J, with 6 bases in the middle. CDR1 MGHRA and CDR2 YSYEKL come from the germline V gene. The CDR3 runs to 14 residues. The chain's CDR3 is CASSQAGYQETQYF. The CDR3 coding sequence is TGCGCCAGCAGCCAAGCGGGGTACCAAGAGACCCAGTACTTC.

V is TRBV5-4 and J is TRBJ2-7; 7 bases are a match to TRBD2. This CDR3 comprises 16 residues. J gave up 1 base and V 4 bases, and 11 bases lay outside the gene matches. CDR1 and CDR2 (germline): SGHNT, YYREEE (reference sequence). CDR3 region: CASSRPATSVSYEQYF. In nucleotides, the CDR3 is TGTGCCAGCAGCCGACCCGCTACTAGCGTTTCCTACGAGCAGTACTTC.

The gene calls are TRBV6-1 and TRBJ2-7, with 9 bases fitting TRBD2. The CDR3 is made up of 14 amino acids. Germline V gives CDR1 MNHNS, CDR2 SASEGT. The J segment lost 0 bases and the V segment lost 9 bases, leaving 6 bases of the junction unmatched. The CDR3 DNA follows: TGTGCCAGTGTAGCGGGAGCTGACTCCTACGAGCAGTACTTC. This codes for CASVAGADSYEQYF.

V gene TRBV15 combines with J gene TRBJ2-7; tentative D call: TRBD1 (5 bases). CDR3 length: 14 residues. V lost 1 base, J lost 4 bases, and 11 bases lay in between. Germline values: CDR1 LNHNV, CDR2 YYDKDF (reference sequence). CDR3 loop: CATSRGQGGYEQYF. CDR3 nucleotide sequence: TGTGCCACCAGCAGAGGGCAGGGTGGGTACGAGCAGTACTTC.

The chain employs TRBV5-1 and TRBJ2-1; perhaps TRBD2 as D (5 bases). CDR1 is SGHRS and CDR2 is YFSETQ in the germline V gene. Trimming took 5 bases from V and 5 from J, leaving 17 bases between them. The CDR3 sequence is 15 residues long. The CDR3 DNA is TGCGCCAGCAGGGTAGGAGGAGCCCTAGACAATGAGCAGTTCTTC. Translating it yields CASRVGGALDNEQFF.

A remark on this clone: The sample holds other DNA sequences that translate to the same CDR3. The chain has TRBV27 and TRBJ2-1; possible D gene TRBD2, 6 bases. In germline, CDR1 is MNHEY, CDR2 SMNVEV (reference sequence). Trimming cost V 3 bases and J 3 bases, with 6 bases left between them. The CDR3 has 13 amino acids. CDR3 bases: TGTGCCAGCAGTTTTAGCGGCTACAATGAGCAGTTCTTC. Translating gives CASSFSGYNEQFF.

The rearrangement links TRBV5-4 to TRBJ2-1; 7 bases agree with TRBD2. This CDR3 comprises 13 residues. The V gene's germline CDR1 is SGHNT and CDR2 YYREEE (reference sequence). The trim removed 4 bases at V and 8 bases at J, leaving 6 bases unmatched. This CDR3 reads CASSTLARDEQFF. The CDR3 DNA sequence: TGTGCCAGCAGCACACTAGCGCGGGATGAGCAGTTCTTC.

V gene TRBV5-1 combines with J gene TRBJ2-1; D might be TRBD2 (6 bases). The CDR3 covers 12 residues. Trimming took off 6 bases at V and 7 bases at J, with 11 bases between the two ends. Looked up from germline, CDR1 is SGHRS and CDR2 is YFSETQ. CDR3 sequence (DNA): TGCGCCAGCAAAGGGACTCCAAATGAGCAGTTCTTC. Its translation is CASKGTPNEQFF.